The source of this T cell receptor beta chain is a study of T cell responses to AZD1222 COVID-19 vaccine. Study-wide findings and caveats: Researchers report vaccine-associated CD4 TCRs spanning spike, with dominance at 160-218 and 743-854. Close to half of all spike-specific TCRs reportedly target regions of the variants that are unmutated.

On this clone: Antigen: not known. The sample carries other DNA sequences with the same CDR3.

Here immunoSEQ multiplex PCR was the method, and the copy in TCRdb shows in-frame clones only, minus some. The sample contains approximately 190,000 clones, approximately 92% of which appear only once. The germline gives CDR1 SGHRS, CDR2 YFSETQ. The CDR3 extends over 11 amino acids. V lost 5 bases and J lost 3, with 4 bases in between. Source: peripheral blood, taken on day 0 of AZD1222 vaccination. The rearrangement uses TRBV5-1 and TRBJ2-3, with D hard to call. This TCR was recovered from an adult in good health. The CDR3 bases are TGCGCCAGCAGGGGGACAGATACGCAGTATTTT. Translated: CASRGTDTQYF.